The entry below describes one T cell receptor beta chain. Described time point: cycle 4 day 1 (C4D1), after six to seven weeks of nivolumab. Each and every patient relapsed after autologous stem cell transplantation, and patients got differing brentuximab vedotin exposure. Magnetic negative selection served to purify CD4+ T cells out of PBMCs that had been thawed. V lost 4 bases and J lost 1, with 13 bases in between. The CDR3 runs 16 residues. Germline CDR1 and CDR2: MNHEY and SMNVEV (reference sequence). The method was immunoSEQ multiplex PCR; TCRdb's version includes in-frame clones alone and lacks a portion of them. Of 30,000 or so clones listed, 65% to 85% are singletons. This specimen belongs to a study of PD-1 blockade in classical Hodgkin lymphoma.

The receptor was derived from a human donor with classical Hodgkin lymphoma. Sequenced material: CD4+ T cells from blood, taken before the fourth cycle of nivolumab. The chain joins TRBV27 to TRBJ2-2; either TRBD1 or TRBD2 may fit D (5 bases each). CDR3 coding DNA: TGTGCCAGCAGTTCAGTCAGGGAGCGGAACACCGGGGAGCTGTTTTTT. Translation: CASSSVRERNTGELFF.